Listed here are 13 T cell receptor beta chains from one sample, sequenced in a study of CD8 T cells in ankylosing spondylitis. TCRdb ran MiXCR on the 5' RACE reads and lists one entry per CDR3 protein. Of fewer than 250,000 distinct CDR3 sequences listed, more than 9% are singletons. Sequenced sample: blood, either unsorted or a sorted T cell fraction (not recorded which). All receptors derive from a male donor with ankylosing spondylitis or in good health (not recorded which).

The table lists this clonotype with many counts. The chain links TRBV11-2 to TRBJ2-3; 10 positions agree with TRBD2. The length of the CDR3 is 18 residues. CDR1 and CDR2 (germline): SGHAT, FQNNGV. V shed 2 bases, J shed 5 bases, and the junction held 13 bases outside the gene matches. The CDR3: CASSLFSSGLAGGDTQYF. In nucleotides, the CDR3 is TGTGCCAGCAGCTTATTTAGTAGTGGATTAGCGGGAGGAGATACGCAGTATTTT.

This clonotype was detected ten times or more. The chain combines TRBV20-1 with TRBJ2-1; D perhaps matches TRBD1 (6 bases). Trimming removed 6 bases from V and 4 bases from J, with 13 bases in between. This CDR3 has 13 amino acids. Looked up from germline, CDR1 is DFQATT and CDR2 is SNEGSKA (reference sequence). This CDR3 reads CSARTAQYNEQFF. CDR3 DNA sequence: TGCAGTGCCCGGACAGCCCAATACAATGAGCAGTTCTTC.

The genes are TRBV5-1 and TRBJ2-2; 15 bases map to TRBD2. The CDR3 extends over 16 amino acids. The V gene end was trimmed by 4 bases and the J gene end by 6 bases; junction bases not matched to a gene: 4. Germline lookup yields CDR1 SGHRS and CDR2 YFSETQ. CDR3 DNA: TGCGCCAGCAGCGAGGGACTAGCGGGAGGTGCCGGGGAGCTGTTTTTT. It encodes CASSEGLAGGAGELFF.

The chain uses TRBV20-1 and TRBJ2-4; TRBD2 is a possible D gene (6 bases). Looked up from germline, CDR1 is DFQATT and CDR2 is SNEGSKA (reference sequence). This CDR3 region has 13 residues. DNA for the CDR3: TGCTTCTGGGGCCGGGCTCGGGGGAACATTCAGTACTTC. Encoded protein: CFWGRARGNIQYF.

Ten or more counts support this clonotype. The V call is TRBV29-1, the J call TRBJ1-1, with D possibly being TRBD1 (5 bases). This CDR3 comprises 13 residues. V was pared by 7 bases and J by 1 base, with 13 bases between. Germline V gene data show CDR1 as SQVTM and CDR2 as ANQGSEA. The CDR3 protein is CSARRQGNTEAFF. CDR3 nucleotides: TGCAGCGCTCGTCGCCAGGGGAACACTGAAGCTTTCTTT.

This clonotype showed up many times. The chain uses TRBV4-2 and TRBJ2-2, with 12 bases that match TRBD2. CDR1 is LGHNA and CDR2 is YNFKEQ in the germline V gene. There are 17 residues in the CDR3. J was trimmed by 7 bases and V by 4 bases; bases with no gene match: 10. Written as DNA, the CDR3 is TGTGCCAGCAGCCGCCTAGCGGGGGGGCCCTCCAGCGGGGAGCTGTTTTTT. It specifies CASSRLAGGPSSGELFF.

This clonotype was recorded many times. The chain joins TRBV21-1 to TRBJ2-4; TRBD1, as called in the table, went unchecked against the DNA. TRBV21-1 is a recognized pseudogene. The CDR3 is 18 residues long. The CDR3 loop reads CASSKVRGEALSKNIQYF. As DNA, the CDR3 is TGTGCCAGCAGCAAAGTAAGAGGGGAAGCGTTATCCAAAAACATTCAGTACTTC.

This clonotype came up many times. CDR3 region: CASSLSGAGDTQYF. CDR3 nucleotide sequence: TGTGCCAGCAGCTTATCTGGGGCCGGGGATACGCAGTATTTT. This sequence joins TRBV7-2 and TRBJ2-3, with D tentatively TRBD1 (5 bases). Germline lookup yields CDR1 SGHTA and CDR2 FQGNSA. The CDR3 has 14 amino acids. The V and J ends lost 2 bases and 6 bases respectively, with 12 bases between them.

Many counts were recorded for this clonotype. The CDR3, as DNA: TGCAGTGCTAGAGGGGCGGGGGGGCACTCAGATACGCAGTATTTT. This encodes CSARGAGGHSDTQYF. This chain connects TRBV20-1 to TRBJ2-3, with TRBD2 matching 9 bases. The length of the CDR3 is 15 residues. Germline V gene data show CDR1 as DFQATT and CDR2 as SNEGSKA (reference sequence). V shed 1 base and J 4 bases; nucleotides not matched to a gene: 6.

This clonotype was detected ten times or more. V and J are TRBV10-3 and TRBJ1-5, with unresolved D. This CDR3 contains 15 residues. The germline V gene has CDR1 ENHRY and CDR2 SYGVKD. The V end was cut by 2 bases, the J end by 0 bases, with 8 bases between. The CDR3 DNA sequence: TGTGCCATCAGTGAGATGGCAGATAGCAATCAGCCCCAGCATTTT. Protein sequence: CAISEMADSNQPQHF.

In this sample, this clonotype turned up many times. The chain uses TRBV20-1 and TRBJ2-1; D is uncertain. Germline V gene lookup returns CDR1 DFQATT and CDR2 SNEGSKA (reference sequence). This CDR3 is built from 12 residues. Between the trimmed V and J ends, which lost 3 bases and 5 bases, there was a span of 8 bases. In DNA form, the CDR3 reads TGCAGTGCTAGCGGGCCAAACAATGAGCAGTTCTTC. Its protein product is CSASGPNNEQFF.

As concerns this clonotype: At one end, the junction sequence differs from germline, possibly due to a read error. This rearrangement joins TRBV23-1 to TRBJ2-6; TRBD1 aligns across 7 bases. TRBV23-1 is marked as an open reading frame, function uncertain. The CDR3 extends over 16 amino acids. The CDR3 protein is CATSRTGDSGANVLTF. CDR3 nucleotide sequence: TGCGCCACCAGTCGAACAGGGGACTCTGGGGCCAACGTCCTGACTTTC.

This chain joins TRBV12-3 or TRBV12-4 and TRBJ2-5; 9 bases are shared with TRBD2. The CDR3 has 14 amino acids. The J segment lost 4 bases and the V segment lost 7 bases, leaving 7 bases of the junction unmatched. The CDR3 DNA reads TGTGCCAGCACCCCGCGGGGGGGTCGAGAGACCCAGTACTTC. Amino acids: CASTPRGGRETQYF.